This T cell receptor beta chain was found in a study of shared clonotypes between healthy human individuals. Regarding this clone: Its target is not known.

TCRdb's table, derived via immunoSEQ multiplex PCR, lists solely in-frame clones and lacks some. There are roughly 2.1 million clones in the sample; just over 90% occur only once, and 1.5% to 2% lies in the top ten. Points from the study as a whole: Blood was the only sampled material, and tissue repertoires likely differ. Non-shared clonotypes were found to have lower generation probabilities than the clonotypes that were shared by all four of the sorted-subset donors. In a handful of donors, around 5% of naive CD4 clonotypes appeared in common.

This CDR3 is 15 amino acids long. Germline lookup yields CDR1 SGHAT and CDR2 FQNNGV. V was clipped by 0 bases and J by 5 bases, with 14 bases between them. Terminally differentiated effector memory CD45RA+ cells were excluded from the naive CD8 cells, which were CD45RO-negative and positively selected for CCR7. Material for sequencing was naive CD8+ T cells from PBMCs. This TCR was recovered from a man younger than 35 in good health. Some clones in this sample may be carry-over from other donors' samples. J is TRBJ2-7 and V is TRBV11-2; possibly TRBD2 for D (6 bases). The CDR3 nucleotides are TGTGCCAGCAGCTTAGAGAGGGTCGGGGGTCACGAGCAGTACTTC. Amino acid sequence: CASSLERVGGHEQYF.